Each of the 15 T cell receptor beta chains below was sequenced from the same sample in a study of molecular identifiers for immune sequencing clone quantification. Using its own MiXCR run on the PCR reads, TCRdb lists one record per CDR3 protein. The sample lists tens of thousands of distinct CDR3 sequences, approximately 25% occurring once. The sample taken for sequencing was naive CD8+ T cells from blood, with Jurkat cell RNA spiked in. Documented subset: FACS-sorted CD8+CD4-CCR7+CD45RA+ naive T cells. These receptors came from a human donor in good health. Some libraries in this study had Jurkat cell RNA spiked in.

This clonotype was seen many times. This chain connects TRBV7-2 to TRBJ2-5, with 7 bases that match TRBD1. The CDR3 contains 14 residues. Germline V CDR1 and CDR2: SGHTA, FQGNSA. V shed 2 bases and J 4 bases; nucleotides not matched to a gene: 4. The CDR3 DNA follows: TGTGCCAGCAGCTTACCCACAGGGGCAGAGACCCAGTACTTC. Translation: CASSLPTGAETQYF.

A remark on this clonotype: A much larger clone differs from this one at a single base, so this may be a read error. The J gene is TRBJ2-5, the V gene TRBV6-5; 7 nucleotides match TRBD1. This CDR3 region has 14 residues. Germline lookup yields CDR1 MNHEY and CDR2 SVGAGI. V trimming: 8 bases; J trimming: 9 bases; junction bases outside the gene matches: 15. The CDR3 coding sequence is TGTGCCAGCCAACAGGGGTATTCTTTGGAGCCCCAGTACTTC. Amino acid sequence: CASQQGYSLEPQYF.

Points on this clonotype: A much larger clonotype is one base distant, so this may be a read error. The chain uses TRBV7-9 and TRBJ2-5; D perhaps matches TRBD2 (6 bases). Germline CDR1 SEHNR, CDR2 FQNEAQ (reference sequence). The CDR3 covers 16 residues. Trimming took 1 base from V and 5 from J, leaving 17 bases between them. This chain's CDR3 is CASSLVDGEVGETQYF. CDR3 DNA sequence: TGTGCCAGCAGCTTAGTGGACGGGGAGGTCGGGGAGACCCAGTACTTC. The variable domain in full, completed from reference TRBV7-9 and TRBJ2-5, reads DTGVSQNPRHKITKRGQNVTFRCDPISEHNRLYWYRQTLGQGPEFLTYFQNEAQLEKSRLLSDRFSAERPKGSFSTLEIQRTEQGDSAMYLCASSLVDGEVGETQYFGPGTRLLVL.

This clonotype was recorded at least ten times. This chain links TRBV9 with TRBJ2-5; D gene ambiguous. This CDR3 is built from 13 residues. Trimming removed 4 bases from V and 0 bases from J, with 7 bases in between. Germline loops: CDR1 SGDLS, CDR2 YYNGEE. The CDR3, as DNA: TGTGCCAGCAGCACAGACTACCAAGAGACCCAGTACTTC. This translates into CASSTDYQETQYF.

Concerning this clonotype itself: This sequence may be a read error, since a much larger clone differs from it by one base. The genes are TRBV27 and TRBJ2-3; D gene unclear. CDR3 length: 15 amino acids. Germline V gives CDR1 MNHEY, CDR2 SMNVEV (reference sequence). CDR3 in amino acids: CASGLFYGLGDTQYF. In DNA form, the CDR3 reads TGTGCCAGCGGTTTATTTTACGGGTTGGGAGATACGCAGTATTTT.

This clonotype has just a few counts. The chain uses TRBV7-9 and TRBJ2-7, with unresolved D. The CDR3 runs to 11 residues. With 2 bases removed from V and 6 bases from J, the gap between germline ends came to 5 bases. Germline V gene lookup returns CDR1 SEHNR and CDR2 FQNEAQ (reference sequence). The CDR3 DNA is TGTGCCAGCAGCTTAATTGGCGAGCAGTACTTC. It translates to CASSLIGEQYF.

This clonotype was detected ten times or more. The chain recombines TRBV19 with TRBJ1-3; D is ambiguous. Germline CDR1 is LNHDA and CDR2 is SQIVND (reference sequence). V dropped 4 bases and J dropped 3 bases, with 19 bases sitting between them. The CDR3 length is 17 residues. The CDR3 coding sequence is TGTGCCAGTAGTAAGAAAACGAACGAAGCGTTTGGAAACACCATATATTTT. The encoded protein is CASSKKTNEAFGNTIYF.

The chain employs TRBV7-2 and TRBJ2-3; perhaps TRBD2 as D (6 bases). The germline gives CDR1 SGHTA, CDR2 FQGNSA. The V end lost 0 bases, the J end lost 4 bases, and 11 bases lay between the germline ends. The CDR3 extends over 15 amino acids. Here the CDR3 reads CASSLASGYADTQYF. The CDR3 DNA is TGTGCCAGCAGCTTAGCTAGCGGTTACGCAGATACGCAGTATTTT.

About this clonotype itself: Just one base apart from a much larger clone, this may be a read error. V is TRBV19 and J is TRBJ2-3, with 8 bases aligning to TRBD1. The CDR3 is 16 residues long. The germline V gene has CDR1 LNHDA and CDR2 SQIVND (reference sequence). V was pared by 5 bases and J by 1 base, with 8 bases of the junction left unmatched. As DNA, the CDR3 is TGTGCCAGTAGTCCGACAGGGGACCGGGGCACAGATACGCAGTATTTT. Residues: CASSPTGDRGTDTQYF. Full variable domain (remainder filled in from reference TRBV19 and TRBJ2-3): DGGITQSPKYLFRKEGQNVTLSCEQNLNHDAMYWYRQDPGQGLRLIYYSQIVNDFQKGDIAEGYSVSREKKESFPLTVTSAQKNPTAFYLCASSPTGDRGTDTQYFGPGTRLTVL.

This clonotype came up once. A single base separates this from a much larger clone, so it may be a read error. The CDR3 DNA is TGTGCCACTCTAGCGGGACCCACAGATACGCAGCATTTT. It is translated as CATLAGPTDTQHF. The chain employs TRBV10-3 and TRBJ2-3; a weak D match, TRBD1 (5 bases). The end of the DNA aligns better with TRBJ1-5, so the J call may be wrong. The germline gives CDR1 ENHRY, CDR2 SYGVKD. CDR3 length equals 13 residues.

In this sample, this clonotype turned up many times. The chain uses TRBV20-1 and TRBJ2-7, with D unresolved. Germline V lookup: CDR1 DFQATT, CDR2 SNEGSKA (reference sequence). Trimming cost V 0 bases and J 2 bases, with 11 bases left between them. The CDR3 loop spans 14 amino acids. The CDR3 DNA reads as TGCAGTGCTAGAGAGAACTCCCCCGCCTACGAGCAGTACTTC. It specifies CSARENSPAYEQYF.

The V call is TRBV20-1, the J call TRBJ2-1; 9 bases match TRBD2. Unmatched junction bases numbered 2, after V lost 0 bases and J lost 2 bases. The CDR3 covers 15 residues. Germline V gene data show CDR1 as DFQATT and CDR2 as SNEGSKA (reference sequence). CDR3 DNA: TGCAGTGCTAGAGATTCTAGCGGGGCCTACAATGAGCAGTTCTTC. As protein: CSARDSSGAYNEQFF.

Points on this clonotype: A read error may produce the germline difference seen at one junction end. This chain joins TRBV11-2 and TRBJ2-2; a possible D gene is TRBD2 (6 bases). CDR3 size: 13 residues. Germline V lookup: CDR1 SGHAT, CDR2 FQNNGV. This chain's CDR3 is CASSREYTGGLFF. The CDR3 DNA reads as TGTGCCAGCAGCAGGGAATACACCGGGGGGCTGTTTTTT.

This clonotype was observed many times. The rearrangement joins TRBV7-9 to TRBJ1-1, with D uncertain. This CDR3 is 15 amino acids long. Germline V gene data show CDR1 as SEHNR and CDR2 as FQNEAQ (reference sequence). The V gene lost 11 bases and the J gene lost 3 bases, with 22 bases spanning the gap. CDR3 loop: CAPEPERGWDTEAFF. For the CDR3, the DNA is TGTGCCCCCGAACCCGAAAGAGGATGGGACACTGAAGCTTTCTTT.

This clonotype was recorded only once. A much larger clone lies a single base off, so this may be a read error. The chain carries TRBV28 and TRBJ2-7, with D possibly being TRBD1 (5 bases). Germline V gives CDR1 MDHEN, CDR2 SYDVKM. V was pared by 5 bases and J by 1 base, with 18 bases between. The CDR3 has 16 amino acids. The CDR3 spells CASSMMVRAFSYEQYF. The CDR3 nucleotides are TGTGCCAGCAGTATGATGGTCAGGGCCTTTTCCTACGAGCAGTACTTC. Full variable domain (missing parts from reference TRBV28 and TRBJ2-7): DVKVTQSSRYLVKRTGEKVFLECVQDMDHENMFWYRQDPGLGLRLIYFSYDVKMKEKGDIPEGYSVSREKKERFSLILESASTNQTSMYLCASSMMVRAFSYEQYFGPGTRLTVT.